Given below is one TCR beta chain in context. This sample is part of a study of shared T cell receptors in the human thymus. Sequenced by immunoSEQ multiplex PCR; TCRdb stores in-frame clones only, minus some. The table lists hundreds of thousands of clones, more than 70% of them singletons. These same data were also listed under a study on human thymus T cells. As reported in that work: Donors were healthy Finnish babies undergoing corrective operations for congenital heart defects. Thymic material originated from resections removed in the course of corrective heart surgery. What related research reported was that thymic repertoires overlapped highly among unrelated individuals.

Source material: thymocytes. The TCR originated in a boy under two years old with a congenital heart defect.

For the CDR3, the DNA is TGCAGTGCTAGCCAGCGGGGGCCCGAGTATTTT. Translation: CSASQRGPEYF. The gene calls are TRBV20-1 and TRBJ2-3; TRBD2 agrees at 8 bases. Trimming at V came to 3 bases and at J to 13 bases, leaving 6 bases not matched to a gene. Per germline, CDR1 DFQATT and CDR2 SNEGSKA (reference sequence). The length of the CDR3 is 11 residues.